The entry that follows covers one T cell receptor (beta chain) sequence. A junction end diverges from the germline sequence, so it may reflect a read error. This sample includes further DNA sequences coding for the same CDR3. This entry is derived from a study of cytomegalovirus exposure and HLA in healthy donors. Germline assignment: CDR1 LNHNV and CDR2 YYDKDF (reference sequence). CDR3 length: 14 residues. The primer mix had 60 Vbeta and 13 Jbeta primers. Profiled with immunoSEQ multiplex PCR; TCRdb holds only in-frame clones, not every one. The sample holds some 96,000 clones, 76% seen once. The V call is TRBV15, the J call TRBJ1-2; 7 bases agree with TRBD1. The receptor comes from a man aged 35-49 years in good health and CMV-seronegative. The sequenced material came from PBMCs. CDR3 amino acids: CATSRAGTVYGYTF. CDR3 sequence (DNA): TGTGCCACCAGCAGAGCCGGGACAGTCTATGGCTATACCTTC.